The 17 T cell receptor beta chains given below trace back to one sample, sequenced in a study of blood T cell repertoires in COVID-19. Measured with immunoSEQ multiplex PCR; TCRdb has only the in-frame clones, and not every one. The table includes around 300,000 clones, around nine tenths detected once. Sequencing input: PBMCs or T cells enriched from blood (not recorded which). All receptors come from a man aged 30 to 39 who had recovered from COVID-19.

The V gene is TRBV1, the J gene TRBJ2-5; the table's D call of TRBD1 was not tested on the DNA. TRBV1 is a pseudogene locus. This CDR3 is 15 amino acids long. This CDR3 is CTSSPLTGEQETQYF. DNA of the CDR3: TGCACCAGCAGCCCTCTAACAGGGGAACAAGAGACCCAGTACTTC.

The rearrangement joins TRBV6-1 to TRBJ2-3; 11 bases match TRBD2. V was pared by 2 bases and J by 5 bases, with 0 bases of the junction left unmatched. Germline-derived CDR1 and CDR2 are MNHNS and SASEGT. This CDR3 is built from 14 residues. CDR3 loop: CASSELAGGDTQYF. DNA of the CDR3: TGTGCCAGCAGTGAACTAGCGGGAGGAGATACGCAGTATTTT.

This chain links TRBV19 with TRBJ2-4; TRBD2 matches 11 bases. The CDR3 is 17 amino acids. Losses at the gene ends were 1 base for V and 0 bases for J; bases not matched to a gene: 2. The germline V gene has CDR1 LNHDA and CDR2 SQIVND (reference sequence). CDR3 sequence (DNA): TGTGCCAGTAGTATAGGACTAGCGGGACTAGCCAAAAACATTCAGTACTTC. Translated: CASSIGLAGLAKNIQYF.

V and J are TRBV28 and TRBJ2-7, with D perhaps TRBD2 (6 bases). With 1 base removed from V and 4 bases from J, the gap between germline ends came to 20 bases. Germline values: CDR1 MDHEN, CDR2 SYDVKM. This CDR3 has 17 amino acids. Here the CDR3 DNA reads TGTGCCAGCAGTTTATCTAGTGGGACTGAGGGGATTTACGAGCAGTACTTC. Amino acid sequence: CASSLSSGTEGIYEQYF.

This clone appeared once. The CDR3, as DNA: TGTGCCAGCAGCTACCGACAGGGCCAGAGCACTGAAGCTTTCTTT. This sequence encodes CASSYRQGQSTEAFF. The chain employs TRBV7-6 and TRBJ1-1, with 7 bases fitting TRBD1. Germline lookup yields CDR1 SGHVS and CDR2 FNYEAQ. V was clipped by 4 bases and J by 4 bases; unmatched bases: 9. The CDR3 loop spans 15 amino acids.

The chain joins TRBV6-1 to TRBJ1-1, with a possible D match to TRBD1 (6 bases). This CDR3 is built from 15 residues. Trimming left V 2 bases short and J 5 bases short, with 15 bases between. In germline, CDR1 is MNHNS, CDR2 SASEGT. CDR3 loop: CASSERLRGMTEAFF. The CDR3 region has the DNA TGTGCCAGCAGTGAAAGGTTGAGGGGGATGACTGAAGCTTTCTTT.

The sample holds a few counts of this clone. The rearrangement links TRBV7-3 to TRBJ2-1; 7 bases align to TRBD2. V gave up 0 bases and J gave up 6 bases; unmatched junction bases: 8. The CDR3 is 16 amino acids. Per the germline V gene, CDR1 is SGHTA and CDR2 is FQGTGA. CDR3 protein: CASSLTGGGRINEQFF. The CDR3 DNA follows: TGTGCCAGCAGCTTAACGGGCGGGGGAAGAATCAATGAGCAGTTCTTC.

V and J are TRBV11-2 and TRBJ1-6; 8 nucleotides agree with TRBD1. With 6 bases clipped from V and 9 bases from J, the junction kept 10 bases outside the gene matches. The CDR3 totals 15 residues. Germline loops: CDR1 SGHAT, CDR2 FQNNGV. The CDR3 loop is CASRSGQGLGSPLHF. CDR3 DNA sequence: TGTGCCAGCAGATCCGGACAGGGCCTAGGTTCACCCCTCCACTTT.

The chain couples TRBV19 to TRBJ1-5; 12 positions agree with TRBD1. Trimming took 4 bases from V and 7 from J; bases not matched to a gene: 5. The CDR3 extends over 15 amino acids. Germline-derived CDR1 and CDR2 are LNHDA and SQIVND (reference sequence). CDR3 residues: CASSTGTGGSQPQHF. The CDR3 DNA reads TGTGCCAGTAGTACAGGGACAGGGGGCTCCCAGCCCCAGCATTTT.

J is TRBJ2-1 and V is TRBV2; a weak D match, TRBD1 (5 bases). Germline CDR1 and CDR2: SNHLY and FYNNEI. The ends were cut back, 4 bases at V and 4 bases at J, with 11 bases in the middle. This CDR3 spans 14 amino acids. The CDR3 bases are TGTGCCAGCAGTGCCGCAGGGTCTTACAATGAGCAGTTCTTC. Translation gives CASSAAGSYNEQFF.

The chain recombines TRBV9 with TRBJ1-4, with 10 bases fitting TRBD1. From germline, CDR1 is SGDLS and CDR2 YYNGEE. Unmatched junction bases numbered 7, after V lost 4 bases and J lost 7 bases. There are 15 residues in the CDR3. The CDR3 bases are TGTGCCAGCAGCAGTCCGGGACAGGGGTTTGAAAAACTGTTTTTT. Its protein is CASSSPGQGFEKLFF.

This clone has more than one count but fewer than ten. The rearrangement uses TRBV29-1 and TRBJ1-1; no firm D call. This CDR3 has 13 amino acids. V was pared by 2 bases and J by 0 bases, with 7 bases between. Germline lookup yields CDR1 SQVTM and CDR2 ANQGSEA. CDR3 DNA sequence: TGCAGCGTTGAAAACCCAGTGAACACTGAAGCTTTCTTT. This sequence encodes CSVENPVNTEAFF.

CDR3 residues: CASSQTTSGGRSSTDTQYF. In DNA form, the CDR3 reads TGTGCCAGCAGCCAAACAACTAGCGGGGGGCGATCTAGCACAGATACGCAGTATTTT. The V and J genes are TRBV4-2 and TRBJ2-3; TRBD2 matches 12 bases. The germline V gene has CDR1 LGHNA and CDR2 YNFKEQ. The length of the CDR3 is 19 residues. V lost 2 bases and J lost 0; bases outside the gene matches: 9.

This CDR3 is CSARGGTSGSTDTQYF. The CDR3 nucleotides read TGCAGCGCCCGGGGAGGGACTAGCGGGTCCACAGATACGCAGTATTTT. The chain uses TRBV29-1 and TRBJ2-3; 12 bases fit TRBD2. The CDR3 has 16 residues. The V gene's germline CDR1 is SQVTM and CDR2 ANQGSEA. J lost 2 bases, V lost 7 bases, and 10 bases had no gene match.

This sequence joins TRBV6-5 and TRBJ1-5, with 12 positions matching TRBD1. CDR1 and CDR2 (germline): MNHEY, SVGAGI. With V trimmed by 6 bases and J by 2 bases, 2 bases remained unmatched. This CDR3 has 15 amino acids. Here the CDR3 DNA reads TGTGCCAGCAGGGGACAGGGGGCGGGCAATCAGCCCCAGCATTTT. Residues: CASRGQGAGNQPQHF.

V is TRBV4-1 and J is TRBJ2-7, with TRBD2 matching 7 bases. With V trimmed by 3 bases and J by 6 bases, 5 bases remained unmatched. This CDR3 is 13 amino acids long. Germline V lookup: CDR1 MGHRA, CDR2 YSYEKL. CDR3: CASSHSRGSEQYF. CDR3 DNA sequence: TGCGCCAGCAGCCATTCGCGGGGGTCCGAGCAGTACTTC.

The chain has TRBV14 and TRBJ1-2, with D hard to call. Germline V gene sequence: CDR1 SGHDN, CDR2 FVKESK. The CDR3 contains 12 residues. Trimming left V 1 base short and J 3 bases short, with 3 bases between. CDR3 protein: CASSQADYGYTF. The CDR3 nucleotides are TGTGCCAGCAGCCAAGCGGACTATGGCTACACCTTC.